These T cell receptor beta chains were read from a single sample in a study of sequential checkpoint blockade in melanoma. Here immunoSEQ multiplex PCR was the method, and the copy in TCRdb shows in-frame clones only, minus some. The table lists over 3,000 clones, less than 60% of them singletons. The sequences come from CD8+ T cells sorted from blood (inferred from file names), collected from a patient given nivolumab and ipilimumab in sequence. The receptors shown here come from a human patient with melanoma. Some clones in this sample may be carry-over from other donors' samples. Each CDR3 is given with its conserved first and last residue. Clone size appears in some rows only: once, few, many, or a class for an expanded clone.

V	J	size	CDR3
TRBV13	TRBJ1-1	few	CASSPGWGLNTEAFF
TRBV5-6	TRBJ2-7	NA	CASSPRQYYEQYF
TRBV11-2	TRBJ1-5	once	CASSLDGGINQPQHF
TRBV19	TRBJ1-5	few	CASSIDRQGWQPQHF
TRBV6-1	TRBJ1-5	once	CASSTGGGNQPQHF
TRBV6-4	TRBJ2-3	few	CASSDSSAAGADTQYF
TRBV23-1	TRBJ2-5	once	CARAGEWETQYF
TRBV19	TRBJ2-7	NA	CASSIEASYEQYF
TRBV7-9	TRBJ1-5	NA	CASSSTGFGSNQPQHF
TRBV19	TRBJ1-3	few	CASSTGLRGNTIYF
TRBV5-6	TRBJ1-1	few	CASSGQGLTEAFF
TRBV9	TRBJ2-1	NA	CASSVGGDGVSFNEQFF
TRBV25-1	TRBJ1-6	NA	CASSANRGENSPLHF
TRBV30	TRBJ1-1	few	CAWGADAGVNTEAFF
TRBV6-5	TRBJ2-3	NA	CASGLAGVSTDTQYF
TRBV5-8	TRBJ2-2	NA	CASRGDRDVTGELFF
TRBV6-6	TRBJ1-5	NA	CASSYAERVHF
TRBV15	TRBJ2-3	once	CATSILAGATDTQYF
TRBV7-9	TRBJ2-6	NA	CASSFRDRVLSGANVLTF
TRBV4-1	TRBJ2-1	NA	CASSFSGTGDHNEQFF
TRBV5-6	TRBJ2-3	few	CASSLGDSDTQYF
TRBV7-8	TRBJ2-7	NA	CASSFDRGLSYEQYF
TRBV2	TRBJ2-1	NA	CASISPVSGYNEQFF
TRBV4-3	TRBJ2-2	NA	CASSHFSNTGELFF
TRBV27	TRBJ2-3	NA	CASSPAVTYLTDTQYF
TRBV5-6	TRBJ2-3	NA	CASSLARVSTDTQYF
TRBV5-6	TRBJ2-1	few	CASSSLGVEQFF
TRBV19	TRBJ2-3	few	CASSGYGGQGIADTQYF
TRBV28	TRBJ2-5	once	CASSLNLDYQETQYF
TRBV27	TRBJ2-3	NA	CASSQKRNIFTDTQYF
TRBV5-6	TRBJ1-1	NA	CASSRHRDWEGTEAFF
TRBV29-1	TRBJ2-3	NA	CSVEGAGRRDTQYF
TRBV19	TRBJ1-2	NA	CASSTTGGDGYTF
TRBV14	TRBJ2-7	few	CASRMQGGLAYEQYF
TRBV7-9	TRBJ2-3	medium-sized	CASSPWDRELADTQYF
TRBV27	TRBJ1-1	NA	CASSLEPGTGLDTEAFF
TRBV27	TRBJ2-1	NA	CASSAGLAGWNEQFF
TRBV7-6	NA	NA	CASSFGEYSYEQYF
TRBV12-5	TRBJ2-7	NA	CASAGQQRYEQYF
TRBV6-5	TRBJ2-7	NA	CASSPGLAREQYF
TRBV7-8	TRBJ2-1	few	CASSSASGAAEQFF
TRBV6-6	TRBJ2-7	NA	CASSPGIQKYYEQYF
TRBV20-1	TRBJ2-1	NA	CSARRVAEQFF
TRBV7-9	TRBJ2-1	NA	CASSLFDRVYNEQFF
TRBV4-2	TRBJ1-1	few	CASSFGAGWTEAFF
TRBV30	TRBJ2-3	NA	CAWIGESGRTSTDTQYF
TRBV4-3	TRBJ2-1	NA	CASSQGVSGVGEQFF
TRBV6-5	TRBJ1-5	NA	CASSEAEYQPQHF
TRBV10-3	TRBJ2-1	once	CAISDWGVAYNEQFF
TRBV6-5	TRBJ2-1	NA	CASETGANEQFF
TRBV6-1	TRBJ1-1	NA	CASSALDRDTEAFF
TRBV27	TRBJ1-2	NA	CASSNYGTGGYGYTF
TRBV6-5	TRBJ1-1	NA	CASRPPKSVGAEAFF
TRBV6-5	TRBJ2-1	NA	CASSLGQVSYNEQFF
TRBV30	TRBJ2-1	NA	CAWSPRQIREQFF
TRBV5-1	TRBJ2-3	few	CASSWGQGEADTQYF
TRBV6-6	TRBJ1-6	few	CASSYRGQGRSPLHF
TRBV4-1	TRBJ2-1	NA	CASSPHTGEYNEQFF
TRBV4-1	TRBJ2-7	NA	CASSIGQGITYEQYF
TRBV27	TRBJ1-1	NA	CASSLSLGQGAFF